This T cell receptor (beta chain) was sequenced for a study of CD8+ T cells in alopecia areata. Study-wide results and caveats: TCRs were shared less clearly across patients than in mice, possibly for HLA-related reasons. Scalp samples also contribute reads from the resident alphabeta T cells found in normal skin.

RNA extraction and reverse transcription yielded cDNA as sequencing template. Only in-frame clones appear in the TCRdb table, and some are missing; sequencing was by immunoSEQ multiplex PCR. The sample contains 25,000 to 40,000 clones, roughly 80% of which appear only once. The V gene's germline CDR1 is DFQATT and CDR2 SNEGSKA (reference sequence). There are 8 residues in the CDR3. Alopecia areata patients provided lesional scalp punch biopsies and peripheral blood, both collected for the study. To note about this clone: What it recognizes is unknown. The germline gene is not matched at one end of the junction; a read error may be the cause.

The genes are TRBV20-1 and TRBJ2-1; TRBD2 might be the D (6 bases). The TCR was taken from a human donor with alopecia areata. Sample: NKG2D-low CD8+ T cells sorted from blood. In nucleotides, the CDR3 is TGCAGTGCTGGGGGGACCATCTTC. The encoded protein is CSAGGTIF.